The 5 T cell receptor beta chains listed next were all sequenced from one sample in a study of blood T cells in healthy people across ages. The use of a sample-barcoded 5' primer and a J-beta primer mix characterized a second PCR of about 6 to 12 cycles. TCRdb processed the 5' RACE reads anew with MiXCR; each CDR3 protein has one entry. The sample lists hundreds of thousands of distinct CDR3 sequences; around 43% were seen once. The sample consisted of blood. The source of these receptors is a man between 60 and 70 years old in good health.

V usage is TRBV20-1 and J usage is TRBJ1-2; 9 positions agree with TRBD1. Germline CDR1 DFQATT, CDR2 SNEGSKA (reference sequence). V lost 3 bases and J lost 7; bases outside the gene matches: 9. The CDR3 runs 14 residues. CDR3 DNA: TGCAGTGCTAGTGAGGGACAGGGAAAAGGTGGCTACACCTTC. Amino acids: CSASEGQGKGGYTF.

This clonotype has more than one count but fewer than ten. The V call is TRBV12-5, the J call TRBJ2-7; D remains unclear. The CDR3 totals 14 residues. Looked up from germline, CDR1 is LGHNT and CDR2 is FRNRAP. The V end lost 2 bases, the J end lost 0 bases, and 8 bases lay between the germline ends. In nucleotides, the CDR3 is TGTGCTAGTGGTTTGCCCCCCGCCTCCTACGAGCAGTACTTC. It yields the protein CASGLPPASYEQYF.

J is TRBJ2-5 and V is TRBV25-1; perhaps TRBD2 as D (5 bases). The CDR3 covers 14 residues. Germline CDR1 is MGHDK and CDR2 is SYGVNS. V shed 3 bases and J shed 1 base, with 9 bases lying between them. CDR3 bases: TGTGCCAGCAGTGATTCGGGGTCCCAAGAGACCCAGTACTTC. It is translated as CASSDSGSQETQYF.

The gene calls are TRBV4-1 and TRBJ1-2, with D uncertain. In germline, CDR1 is MGHRA, CDR2 YSYEKL. Trimming pared 1 base from V and 2 bases from J, leaving 8 bases between. CDR3 size: 14 residues. The CDR3 DNA follows: TGCGCCAGCAGCCAAGTTCGGCAGAACTATGGCTACACCTTC. Its protein product is CASSQVRQNYGYTF.

This clonotype was seen only a few times. This rearrangement joins TRBV28 to TRBJ1-2; D is unclear. Germline CDR1 reads MDHEN; CDR2 reads SYDVKM. V lost 4 bases, J lost 0 bases, and 15 bases lay in between. This CDR3 region has 16 residues. This CDR3 is CASSYLAAVTNYGYTF. CDR3 in DNA: TGTGCCAGCAGTTATTTGGCGGCAGTAACTAACTATGGCTACACCTTC.